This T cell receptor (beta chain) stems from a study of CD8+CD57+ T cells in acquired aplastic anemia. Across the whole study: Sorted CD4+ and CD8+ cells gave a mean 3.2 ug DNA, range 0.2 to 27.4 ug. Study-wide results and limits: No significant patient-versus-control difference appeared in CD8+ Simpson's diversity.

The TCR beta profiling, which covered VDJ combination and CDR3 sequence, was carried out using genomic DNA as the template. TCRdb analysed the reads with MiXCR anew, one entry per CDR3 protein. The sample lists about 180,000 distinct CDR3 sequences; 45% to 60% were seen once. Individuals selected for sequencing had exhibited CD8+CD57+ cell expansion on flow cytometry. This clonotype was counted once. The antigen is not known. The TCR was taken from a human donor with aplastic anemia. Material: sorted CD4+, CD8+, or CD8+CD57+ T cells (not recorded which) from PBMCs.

For the CDR3, the DNA is TGCAGTGCTAGAACTACAGGGGGTTCACCCCTCCACTTT. This gives the protein CSARTTGGSPLHF. J is TRBJ1-6 and V is TRBV20-1, with 8 positions matching TRBD1. The CDR3 has 13 amino acids. V lost 2 bases to trimming and J lost 9 bases; unmatched junction nucleotides: 3. Germline lookup yields CDR1 DFQATT and CDR2 SNEGSKA (reference sequence).